This T cell receptor (beta chain) was identified in a study of blood T cell repertoires in COVID-19. Study background: Material from acute and convalescent COVID-19 was sourced from the United States, Italy and Spain. From T cells, B-cell-depleted T cells, or PBMCs came the material, which was cDNA or gDNA.

In the original processing: Nucleated cell counts were estimated from reference gene primer amplification. Only in-frame clones appear in the TCRdb table, and some are missing; sequencing was by immunoSEQ multiplex PCR. The DNA gave D and trimming, while V, J and clone size come from that table. This table holds approximately 240,000 clones, approximately 91% found once. Germline lookup yields CDR1 MNHEY and CDR2 SVGEGT. This CDR3 contains 16 residues. V lost 4 bases, J lost 0 bases, and 15 bases lay in between. The sequenced sample consisted of peripheral blood. The gene calls are TRBV6-2 or TRBV6-3 and TRBJ2-5, with D perhaps matching TRBD1 (5 bases). This receptor was obtained from a woman in her thirties or forties who had recovered from COVID-19. The CDR3 DNA sequence: TGTGCCAGCAGTTCCGGACACTTGGGGTACCAAGAGACCCAGTACTTC. Translating gives CASSSGHLGYQETQYF.